This paragraph covers one T cell receptor beta chain sequence. These data belong to a study of blood T cell repertoires in COVID-19. Study information: COVID-19 samples from acute and convalescent phases originated in the United States, Italy and Spain. Sources were T cells, B-cell-depleted T cells, or PBMCs; the material itself was cDNA or gDNA.

In the original analysis: Quantification of nucleated cells was approximated via reference gene primer amplification. The data were produced by immunoSEQ multiplex PCR, yet TCRdb's version contains in-frame clones alone and is incomplete. V and J calls and clone size are as listed in that table; D and trimming were resolved from the DNA. This table has 60,000 to 90,000 clones, around 80% appearing once. Trimming removed 6 bases from V and 0 bases from J, with 11 bases in between. This CDR3 has 15 residues. Germline loops: CDR1 MNHEY, CDR2 SVGAGI. The clonotype originates from a woman between 50 and 59 years old with acute or convalescent COVID-19. The V gene is TRBV6-5, the J gene TRBJ1-4; weak D call: TRBD1 (6 bases). Sample: peripheral blood. The CDR3 region is CASRSTGATNEKLFF. In DNA form, the CDR3 reads TGTGCCAGCAGATCGACAGGTGCAACTAATGAAAAACTGTTTTTT.